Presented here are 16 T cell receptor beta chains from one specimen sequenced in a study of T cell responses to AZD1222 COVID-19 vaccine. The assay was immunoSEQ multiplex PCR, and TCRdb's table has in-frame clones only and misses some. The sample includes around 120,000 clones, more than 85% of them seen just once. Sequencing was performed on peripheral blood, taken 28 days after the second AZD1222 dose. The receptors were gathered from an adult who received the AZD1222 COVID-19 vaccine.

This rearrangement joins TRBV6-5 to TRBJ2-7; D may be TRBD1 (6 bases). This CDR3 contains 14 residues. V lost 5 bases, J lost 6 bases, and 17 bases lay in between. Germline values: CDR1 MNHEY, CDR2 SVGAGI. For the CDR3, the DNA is TGTGCCAGCAGTACTACAGGGATTCCTAGCGAGCAGTACTTC. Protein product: CASSTTGIPSEQYF.

DNA for the CDR3: TGTGCCAGCAGCCAAGACAGTTTTTCACCCCTCCACTTT. Its protein is CASSQDSFSPLHF. The rearrangement joins TRBV3-1 (or the pseudogene TRBV3-2) to TRBJ1-6; D unresolved. V was pared by 0 bases and J by 9 bases, with 6 bases between. Looked up from germline, CDR1 is LGHDT and CDR2 is YNNKEL (reference sequence). The CDR3 is made up of 13 amino acids.

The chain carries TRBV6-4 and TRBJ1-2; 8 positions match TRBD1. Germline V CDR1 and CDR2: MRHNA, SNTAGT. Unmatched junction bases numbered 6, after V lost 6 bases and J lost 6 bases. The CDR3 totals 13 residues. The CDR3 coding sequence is TGTGCCAGCAGGGAGACAGGGGTGGATGGCTACACCTTC. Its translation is CASRETGVDGYTF.

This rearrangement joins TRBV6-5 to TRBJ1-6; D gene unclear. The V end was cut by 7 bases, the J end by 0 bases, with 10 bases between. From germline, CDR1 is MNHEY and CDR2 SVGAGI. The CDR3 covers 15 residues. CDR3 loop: CASMKQSSYNSPLHF. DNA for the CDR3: TGTGCCAGCATGAAGCAGAGCTCCTATAATTCACCCCTCCACTTT.

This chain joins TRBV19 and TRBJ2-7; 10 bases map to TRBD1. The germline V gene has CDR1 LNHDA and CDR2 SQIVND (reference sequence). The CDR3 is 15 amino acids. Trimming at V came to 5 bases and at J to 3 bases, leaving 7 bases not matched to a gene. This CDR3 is CASSPGTGAYYEQYF. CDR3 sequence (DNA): TGTGCCAGTAGTCCTGGGACAGGGGCTTACTACGAGCAGTACTTC.

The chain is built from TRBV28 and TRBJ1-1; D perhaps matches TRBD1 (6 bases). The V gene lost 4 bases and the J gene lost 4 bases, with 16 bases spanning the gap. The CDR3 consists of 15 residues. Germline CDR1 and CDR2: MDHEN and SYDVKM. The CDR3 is CASSYPQGLGTEAFF. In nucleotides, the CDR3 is TGTGCCAGCAGTTACCCACAGGGTTTAGGCACTGAAGCTTTCTTT.

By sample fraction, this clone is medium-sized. The CDR3 protein is CASSLRETGTYGYTF. In DNA form, the CDR3 reads TGTGCCAGCAGCTTGAGGGAGACGGGTACCTATGGCTACACCTTC. This chain uses TRBV5-4 with TRBJ1-2; D gene ambiguous. The V and J ends lost 1 base and 4 bases respectively, with 14 bases between them. CDR1 and CDR2 from the germline V gene are SGHNT and YYREEE (reference sequence). CDR3 length: 15 amino acids.

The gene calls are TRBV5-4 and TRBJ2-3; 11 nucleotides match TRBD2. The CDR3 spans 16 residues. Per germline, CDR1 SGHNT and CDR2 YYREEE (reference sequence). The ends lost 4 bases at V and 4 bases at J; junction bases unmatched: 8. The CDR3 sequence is CASSRAPGLAADTQYF. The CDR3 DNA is TGTGCCAGCAGCCGCGCCCCGGGACTAGCGGCAGATACGCAGTATTTT. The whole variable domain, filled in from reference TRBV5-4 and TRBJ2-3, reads ETGVTQSPTHLIKTRGQQVTLRCSSQSGHNTVSWYQQALGQGPQFIFQYYREEENGRGNFPPRFSGLQFPNYSSELNVNALELDDSALYLCASSRAPGLAADTQYFGPGTRLTVL.

The CDR3 spells CASSPGAKNTGELFF. CDR3 nucleotide sequence: TGCGCCAGCAGCCCAGGGGCCAAAAACACCGGGGAGCTGTTTTTT. V usage is TRBV5-1 and J usage is TRBJ2-2; D perhaps matches TRBD1 (6 bases). CDR1 is SGHRS, CDR2 YFSETQ, per germline. Between the trimmed V and J ends, which lost 4 bases and 2 bases, there was a span of 12 bases. This CDR3 is 15 amino acids long.

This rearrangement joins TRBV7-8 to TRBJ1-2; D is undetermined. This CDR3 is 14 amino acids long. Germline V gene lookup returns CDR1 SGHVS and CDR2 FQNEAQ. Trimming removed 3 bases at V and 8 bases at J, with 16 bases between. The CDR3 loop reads CASSFYVPNKGYTF. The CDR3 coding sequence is TGTGCCAGCAGCTTTTATGTCCCTAATAAGGGCTACACCTTC.

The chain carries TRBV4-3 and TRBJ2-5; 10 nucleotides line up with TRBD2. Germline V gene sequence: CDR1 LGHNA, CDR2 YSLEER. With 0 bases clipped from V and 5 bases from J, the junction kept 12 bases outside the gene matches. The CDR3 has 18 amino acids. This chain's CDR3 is CASSQDWVAGGRGETQYF. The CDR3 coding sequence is TGCGCCAGCAGCCAAGACTGGGTAGCGGGGGGCCGGGGGGAGACCCAGTACTTC.

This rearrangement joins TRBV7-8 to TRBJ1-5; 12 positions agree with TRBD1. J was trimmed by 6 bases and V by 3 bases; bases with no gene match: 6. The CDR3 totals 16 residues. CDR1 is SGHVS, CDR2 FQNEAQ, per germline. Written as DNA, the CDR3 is TGTGCCAGCAGCTTTACCGGGACAGGGGGCTCTCAGCCCCAGCATTTT. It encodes CASSFTGTGGSQPQHF.

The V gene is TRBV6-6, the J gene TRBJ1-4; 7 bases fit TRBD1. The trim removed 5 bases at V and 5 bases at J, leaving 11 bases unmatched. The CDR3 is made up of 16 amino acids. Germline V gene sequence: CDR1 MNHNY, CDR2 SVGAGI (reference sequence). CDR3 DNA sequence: TGTGCCAGCAGTGCCCGGGACAGCGATATAAATGAAAAACTGTTTTTT. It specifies CASSARDSDINEKLFF.

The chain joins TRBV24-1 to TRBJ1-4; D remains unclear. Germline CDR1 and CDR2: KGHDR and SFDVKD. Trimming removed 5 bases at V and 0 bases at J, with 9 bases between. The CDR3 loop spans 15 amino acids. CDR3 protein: CATSARHPTNEKLFF. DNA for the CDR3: TGTGCCACCAGTGCCCGACACCCAACTAATGAAAAACTGTTTTTT.

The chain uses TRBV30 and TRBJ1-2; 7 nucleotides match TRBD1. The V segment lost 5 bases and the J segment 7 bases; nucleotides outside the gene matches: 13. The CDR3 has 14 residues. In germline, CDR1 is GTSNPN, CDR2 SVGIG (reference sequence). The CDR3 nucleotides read TGTGCCTGGTGTCCCGGCACAGGGGCGGCTGGCTACACCTTC. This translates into CAWCPGTGAAGYTF. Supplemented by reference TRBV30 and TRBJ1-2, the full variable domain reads SQTIHQWPATLVQPVGSPLSLECTVEGTSNPNLYWYRQAAGRGLQLLFYSVGIGQISSEVPQNLSASRPQDRQFILSSKKLLLSDSGFYLCAWCPGTGAAGYTFGSGTRLTVV.

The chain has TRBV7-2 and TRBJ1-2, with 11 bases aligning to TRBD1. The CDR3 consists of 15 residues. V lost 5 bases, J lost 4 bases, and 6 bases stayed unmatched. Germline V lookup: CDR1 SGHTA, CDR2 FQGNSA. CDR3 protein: CASSTEGQGVYGYTF. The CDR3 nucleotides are TGTGCCAGCAGCACAGAGGGACAGGGGGTCTATGGCTACACCTTC.